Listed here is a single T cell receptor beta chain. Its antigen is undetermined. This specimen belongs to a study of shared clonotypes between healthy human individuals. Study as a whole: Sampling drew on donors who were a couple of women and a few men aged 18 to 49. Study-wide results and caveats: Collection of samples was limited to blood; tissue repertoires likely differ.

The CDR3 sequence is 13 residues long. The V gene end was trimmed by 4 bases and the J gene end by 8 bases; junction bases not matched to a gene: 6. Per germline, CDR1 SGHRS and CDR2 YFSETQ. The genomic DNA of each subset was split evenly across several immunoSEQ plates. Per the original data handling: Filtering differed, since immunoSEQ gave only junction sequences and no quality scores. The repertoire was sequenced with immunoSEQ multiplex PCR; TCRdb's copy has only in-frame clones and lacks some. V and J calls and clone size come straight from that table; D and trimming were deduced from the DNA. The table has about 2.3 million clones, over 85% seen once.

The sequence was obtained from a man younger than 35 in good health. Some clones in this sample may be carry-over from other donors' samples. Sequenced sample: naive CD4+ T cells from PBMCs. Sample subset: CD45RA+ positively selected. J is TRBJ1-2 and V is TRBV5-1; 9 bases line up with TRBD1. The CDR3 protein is CASSTGQGGGYTF. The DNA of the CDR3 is TGCGCCAGCAGCACGGGACAGGGTGGCGGCTACACCTTC.